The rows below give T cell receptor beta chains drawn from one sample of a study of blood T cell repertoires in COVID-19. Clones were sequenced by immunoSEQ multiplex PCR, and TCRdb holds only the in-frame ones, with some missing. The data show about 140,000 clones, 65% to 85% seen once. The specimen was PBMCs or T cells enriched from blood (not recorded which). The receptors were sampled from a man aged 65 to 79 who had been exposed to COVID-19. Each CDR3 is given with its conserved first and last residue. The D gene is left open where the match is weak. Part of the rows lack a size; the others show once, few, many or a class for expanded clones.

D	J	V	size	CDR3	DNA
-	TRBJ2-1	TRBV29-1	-	CSVVMAGTIYNEQFF	TGCAGCGTTGTGATGGCGGGGACGATATACAATGAGCAGTTCTTC
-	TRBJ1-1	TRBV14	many	CASSQFMNTEAFF	TGTGCCAGCAGCCAGTTCATGAACACTGAAGCTTTCTTT
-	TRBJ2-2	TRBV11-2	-	CASSLASAGELFF	TGTGCCAGCAGCTTAGCGTCGGCCGGGGAGCTGTTTTTT
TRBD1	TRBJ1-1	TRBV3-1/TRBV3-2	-	CASSPRTGANTEAFF	TGTGCCAGCAGCCCCAGGACAGGGGCGAACACTGAAGCTTTCTTT
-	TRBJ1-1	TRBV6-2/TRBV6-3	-	CASSYQGLGNTEAFF	TGTGCCAGCAGTTACCAGGGACTGGGGAACACTGAAGCTTTCTTT
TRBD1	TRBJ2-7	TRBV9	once	CASSAGQGVNYEQYF	TGTGCCAGCAGCGCGGGACAGGGGGTTAACTACGAGCAGTACTTC
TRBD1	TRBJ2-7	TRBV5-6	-	CASSLITQGYEQYF	TGTGCCAGCAGCCTCATTACACAGGGGTACGAGCAGTACTTC
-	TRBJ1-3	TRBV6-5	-	CASSRTLGSGNTIYF	TGTGCCAGCAGCCGGACACTCGGATCTGGAAACACCATATATTTT
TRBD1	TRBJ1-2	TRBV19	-	CASSTLRQGAAGGYTF	TGTGCCAGTAGTACCCTAAGACAGGGGGCTGCAGGTGGCTACACCTTC
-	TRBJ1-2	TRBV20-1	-	CSASSGGVDYGYTF	TGCAGTGCTAGTTCCGGGGGTGTCGACTATGGCTACACCTTC
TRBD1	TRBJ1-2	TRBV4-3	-	CASSRDRGAVYGYTF	TGCGCCAGCAGCCGAGACAGGGGGGCTGTCTATGGCTACACCTTC
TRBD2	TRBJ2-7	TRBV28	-	CASSSIEAGGPPYEQYF	TGTGCCAGCAGTTCGATTGAAGCGGGAGGTCCCCCCTACGAGCAGTACTTC
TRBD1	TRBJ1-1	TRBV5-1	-	CASSISGQSLLTEAFF	TGCGCCAGCAGCATATCGGGACAGTCTCTCCTCACTGAAGCTTTCTTT
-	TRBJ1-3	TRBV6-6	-	CASSDQGNGNTIYF	TGTGCCAGCAGTGACCAGGGGAACGGAAACACCATATATTTT
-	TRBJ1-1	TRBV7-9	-	CASSSQPEGNTEAFF	TGTGCCAGCAGCTCCCAGCCCGAGGGGAACACTGAAGCTTTCTTT
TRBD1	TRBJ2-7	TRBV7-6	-	CASSQGTGRVGEQYF	TGTGCCAGCAGCCAAGGGACAGGAAGGGTTGGGGAGCAGTACTTC
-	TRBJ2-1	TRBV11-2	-	CASSFSNGNEQFF	TGTGCCAGCAGCTTTTCAAACGGCAATGAGCAGTTCTTC
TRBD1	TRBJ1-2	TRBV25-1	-	CASTPGTGVGYTF	TGTGCCAGCACTCCCGGGACAGGTGTTGGCTACACCTTC
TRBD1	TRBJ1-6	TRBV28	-	CASSFMTGEEGGSPLHF	TGTGCCAGCAGTTTCATGACAGGGGAAGAGGGTGGATCACCCCTCCACTTT
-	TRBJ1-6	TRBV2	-	CASHQSDTSPLHF	TGTGCCAGCCACCAGTCTGACACTTCACCCCTCCACTTT
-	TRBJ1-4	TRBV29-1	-	CSVAPSNEKLFF	TGCAGCGTGGCACCTTCTAATGAAAAACTGTTTTTT
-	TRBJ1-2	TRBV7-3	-	CASSLTGAIENYGYTF	TGTGCCAGCAGCTTAACAGGGGCTATCGAGAACTATGGCTACACCTTC
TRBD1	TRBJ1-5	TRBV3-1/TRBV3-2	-	CASSLGQGFNQPQHF	TGTGCCAGCAGCCTGGGACAGGGTTTTAATCAGCCCCAGCATTTT
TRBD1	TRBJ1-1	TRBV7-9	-	CASSPTLGGSADTEAFF	TGTGCCAGCAGCCCGACACTAGGGGGCTCAGCGGACACTGAAGCTTTCTTT
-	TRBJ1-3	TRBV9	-	CASSVTVERRGFSGNTIYF	TGTGCCAGCAGCGTAACCGTGGAACGGCGGGGCTTCTCTGGAAACACCATATATTTT
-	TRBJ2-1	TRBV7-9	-	CASSPVRHEQFF	TGTGCCAGCAGCCCAGTGCGGCATGAGCAGTTCTTC
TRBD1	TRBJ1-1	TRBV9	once	CASSPEGAWTEAFF	TGTGCCAGCAGCCCAGAGGGGGCGTGGACTGAAGCTTTCTTT
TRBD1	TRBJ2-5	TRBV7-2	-	CASSRDRGGETQYF	TGTGCCAGCAGCCGGGACAGGGGGGGGGAGACCCAGTACTTC
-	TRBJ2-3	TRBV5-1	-	CASRRLDTGVDTQYF	TGCGCCAGCAGACGTCTTGACACGGGAGTAGATACGCAGTATTTT
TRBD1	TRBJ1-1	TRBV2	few	CASSPYTGGGFF	TGTGCCAGCAGTCCCTACACAGGGGGGGGTTTCTTT
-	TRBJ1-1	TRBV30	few	CAWSVGGNTEAFF	TGTGCCTGGAGTGTGGGGGGGAACACTGAAGCTTTCTTT
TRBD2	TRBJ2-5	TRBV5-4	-	CASSLRFSGGTKTQYF	TGTGCCAGCAGCCTCCGTTTTAGCGGGGGGACAAAGACCCAGTACTTC
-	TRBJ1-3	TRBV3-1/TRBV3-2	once	CASSQVGGGSGNTIYF	TGTGCCAGCAGCCAAGTGGGGGGAGGCTCTGGAAACACCATATATTTT
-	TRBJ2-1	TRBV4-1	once	CASSQEGTAAYNEQFF	TGCGCCAGCAGCCAAGAAGGGACTGCCGCCTACAATGAGCAGTTCTTC
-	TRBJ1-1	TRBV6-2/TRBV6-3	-	CASSYSSLSTEAFF	TGTGCCAGCAGTTACTCATCCCTCTCCACTGAAGCTTTCTTT
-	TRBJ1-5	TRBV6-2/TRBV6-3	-	CASSYSGRGRQPQHF	TGTGCCAGCAGTTACTCGGGGAGGGGTAGGCAGCCCCAGCATTTT
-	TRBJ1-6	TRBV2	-	CASGLGTGNSPLHF	TGTGCCAGCGGACTGGGAACGGGAAATTCACCCCTCCACTTT
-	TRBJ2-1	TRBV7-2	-	CASSLARDYNEQFF	TGTGCCAGCAGCTTAGCCCGGGACTACAATGAGCAGTTCTTC
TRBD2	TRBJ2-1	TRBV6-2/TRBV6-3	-	CASSYVRLAGESSYNEQFF	TGTGCCAGCAGTTACGTGCGCCTAGCGGGAGAGAGCTCCTACAATGAGCAGTTCTTC
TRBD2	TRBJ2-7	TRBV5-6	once	CASSLLTSGRKEREQYF	TGTGCCAGCAGCTTGTTGACTAGCGGGAGGAAGGAACGCGAGCAGTACTTC
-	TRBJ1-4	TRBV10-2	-	CASSRPGEWKLFF	TGCGCCAGCAGTCGACCGGGGGAGTGGAAACTGTTTTTT
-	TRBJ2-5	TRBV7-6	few	CASSLAGGTAQETQYF	TGTGCCAGCAGCTTAGCGGGCGGGACAGCCCAAGAGACCCAGTACTTC
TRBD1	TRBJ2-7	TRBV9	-	CASSARDRSMGEQYF	TGTGCCAGCAGCGCCCGGGACAGGTCTATGGGGGAGCAGTACTTC
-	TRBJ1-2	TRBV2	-	CASVARAYGYTF	TGTGCCAGCGTGGCCAGGGCCTATGGCTACACCTTC
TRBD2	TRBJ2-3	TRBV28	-	CASSSPRGGREEYTDTQYF	TGTGCCAGCAGTTCCCCACGGGGTGGGAGGGAGGAATACACAGATACGCAGTATTTT
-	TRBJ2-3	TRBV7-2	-	CASSRDRPTSTDTQYF	TGTGCCAGCAGCAGAGACAGGCCAACTAGCACAGATACGCAGTATTTT
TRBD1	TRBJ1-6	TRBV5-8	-	CASSPTGPRNSPLHF	TGTGCCAGCAGCCCGACAGGGCCGCGTAATTCACCCCTCCACTTT
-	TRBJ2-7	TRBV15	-	CATSRETGGQYF	TGTGCCACCAGCAGAGAGACCGGAGGGCAGTACTTC
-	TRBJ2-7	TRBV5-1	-	CASSFTGGRDEQYF	TGCGCCAGCAGCTTCACGGGGGGCAGGGACGAGCAGTACTTC
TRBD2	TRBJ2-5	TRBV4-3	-	CASSLRLAGGSYQETQYF	TGCGCCAGCAGCTTGCGACTAGCGGGAGGGTCGTACCAAGAGACCCAGTACTTC
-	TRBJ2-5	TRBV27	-	CASSPTSSGETQYF	TGTGCCAGCAGTCCGACTAGTAGCGGAGAGACCCAGTACTTC
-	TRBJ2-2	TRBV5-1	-	CASSFVGDRTGELFF	TGCGCCAGCAGCTTCGTAGGGGATCGCACCGGGGAGCTGTTTTTT
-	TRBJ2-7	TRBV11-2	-	CASSLDWGRRSYEQYF	TGTGCCAGCAGCTTAGACTGGGGCAGACGCTCCTACGAGCAGTACTTC
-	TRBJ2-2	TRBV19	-	CASSTERAGGTGELFF	TGTGCCAGTAGTACGGAGCGGGCCGGTGGGACCGGGGAGCTGTTTTTT
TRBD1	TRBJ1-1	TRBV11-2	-	CASSSQGDTEAFF	TGTGCCAGCAGCTCACAGGGGGACACTGAAGCTTTCTTT
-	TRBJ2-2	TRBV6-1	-	CASSELRNTGELFF	TGTGCCAGCAGTGAATTGAGGAACACCGGGGAGCTGTTTTTT
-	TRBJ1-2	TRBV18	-	CASSPLKSGENYGYTF	TGTGCCAGCTCACCACTCAAGTCAGGGGAAAACTATGGCTACACCTTC
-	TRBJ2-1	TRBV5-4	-	CASSSLRGTYNEQFF	TGTGCCAGCAGCTCCTTAAGGGGTACCTACAATGAGCAGTTCTTC
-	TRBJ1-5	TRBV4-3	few	CASSQDFTGSGSNQPQHF	TGCGCCAGCAGCCAAGATTTTACTGGGTCGGGTAGCAATCAGCCCCAGCATTTT
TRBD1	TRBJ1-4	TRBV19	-	CASSTGTGAFNEKLFF	TGTGCCAGTAGTACCGGGACAGGGGCGTTTAATGAAAAACTGTTTTTT